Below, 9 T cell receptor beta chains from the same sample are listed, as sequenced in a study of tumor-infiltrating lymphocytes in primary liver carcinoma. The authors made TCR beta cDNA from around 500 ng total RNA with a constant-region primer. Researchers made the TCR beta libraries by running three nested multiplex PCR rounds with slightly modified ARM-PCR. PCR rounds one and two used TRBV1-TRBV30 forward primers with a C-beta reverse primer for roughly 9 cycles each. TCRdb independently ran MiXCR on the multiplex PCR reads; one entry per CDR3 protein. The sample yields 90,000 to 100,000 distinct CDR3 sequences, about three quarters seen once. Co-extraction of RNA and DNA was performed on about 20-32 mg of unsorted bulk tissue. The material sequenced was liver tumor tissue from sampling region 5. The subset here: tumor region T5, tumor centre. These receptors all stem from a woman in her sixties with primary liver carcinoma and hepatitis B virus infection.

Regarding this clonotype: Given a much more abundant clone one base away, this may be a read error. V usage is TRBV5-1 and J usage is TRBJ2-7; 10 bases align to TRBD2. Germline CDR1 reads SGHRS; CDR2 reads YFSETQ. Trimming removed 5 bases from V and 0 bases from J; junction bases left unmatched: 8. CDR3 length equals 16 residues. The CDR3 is CASRKRTSGPSYEQYF. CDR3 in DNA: TGCGCCAGCAGGAAAAGGACTAGCGGACCCTCCTACGAGCAGTACTTC.

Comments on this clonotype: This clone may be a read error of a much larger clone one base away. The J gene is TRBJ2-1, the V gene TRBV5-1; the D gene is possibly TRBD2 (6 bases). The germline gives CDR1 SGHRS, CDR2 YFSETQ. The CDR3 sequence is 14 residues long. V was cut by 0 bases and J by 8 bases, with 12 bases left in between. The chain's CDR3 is CASSLVRESDEQFF. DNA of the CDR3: TGCGCCAGCAGCTTGGTCCGGGAGAGCGATGAGCAGTTCTTC. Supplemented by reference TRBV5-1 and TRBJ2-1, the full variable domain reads KAGVTQTPRYLIKTRGQQVTLSCSPISGHRSVSWYQQTPGQGLQFLFEYFSETQRNKGNFPGRFSGRQFSNSRSEMNVSTLELGDSALYLCASSLVRESDEQFFGPGTRLTVL.

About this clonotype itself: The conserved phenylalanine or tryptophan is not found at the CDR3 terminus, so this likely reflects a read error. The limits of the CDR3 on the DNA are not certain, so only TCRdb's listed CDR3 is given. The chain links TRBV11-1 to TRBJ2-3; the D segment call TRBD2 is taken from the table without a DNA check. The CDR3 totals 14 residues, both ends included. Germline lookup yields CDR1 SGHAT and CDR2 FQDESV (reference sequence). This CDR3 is CDSSLRQHAGESHI.

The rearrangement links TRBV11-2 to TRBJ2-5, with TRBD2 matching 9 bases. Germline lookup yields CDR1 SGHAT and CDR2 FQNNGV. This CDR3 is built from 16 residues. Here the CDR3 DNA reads TGTGTCGGCACTTACTCCCGTGGTAGCGGGAGAGAGACCCAGTACTTC. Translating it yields CVGTYSRGSGRETQYF.

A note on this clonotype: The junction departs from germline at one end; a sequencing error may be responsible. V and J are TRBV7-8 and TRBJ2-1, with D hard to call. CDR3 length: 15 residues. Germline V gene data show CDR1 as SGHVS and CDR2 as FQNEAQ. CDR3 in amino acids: CVSSPHPGSYNEQFF. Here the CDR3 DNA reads TGTGTCAGCAGCCCCCACCCGGGCTCCTACAATGAGCAGTTCTTC.

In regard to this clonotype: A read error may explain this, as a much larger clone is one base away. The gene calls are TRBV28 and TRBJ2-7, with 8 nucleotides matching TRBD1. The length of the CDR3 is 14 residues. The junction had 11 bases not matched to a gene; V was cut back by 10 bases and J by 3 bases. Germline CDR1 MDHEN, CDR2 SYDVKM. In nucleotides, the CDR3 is TGTGCCAACACGAGTACAGGGGGTCTCTACGAGCAGTACTTC. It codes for CANTSTGGLYEQYF.

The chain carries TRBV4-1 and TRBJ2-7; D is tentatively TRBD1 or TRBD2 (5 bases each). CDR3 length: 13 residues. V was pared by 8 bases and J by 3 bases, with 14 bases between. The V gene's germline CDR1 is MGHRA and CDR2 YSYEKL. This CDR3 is CASEGNGRYEQYF. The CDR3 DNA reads TGCGCCAGCGAGGGGAACGGCCGCTACGAGCAGTACTTC.

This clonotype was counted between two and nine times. The CDR3 DNA reads TGTGCCAGCAGTTTTGGAGGGGCCCTAGGGGCTCGGGATTCACCCCTCCACTTT. This gives the protein CASSFGGALGARDSPLHF. J is TRBJ1-6 and V is TRBV28; weak D call: TRBD1 (5 bases). CDR3 length: 18 residues. CDR1 is MDHEN, CDR2 SYDVKM, per germline. V was clipped by 3 bases and J by 8 bases, with 23 bases between them.

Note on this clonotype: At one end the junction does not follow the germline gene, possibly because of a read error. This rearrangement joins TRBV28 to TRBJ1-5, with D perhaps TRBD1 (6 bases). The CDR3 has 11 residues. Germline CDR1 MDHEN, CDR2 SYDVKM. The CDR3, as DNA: TGTTCCAGCAGGGGAAATCAGCCCCAGCATTTT. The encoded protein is CSSRGNQPQHF.